This T cell receptor beta chain was sequenced during a study of blood T cell repertoires in COVID-19. For the study at large: Sites in the United States, Italy and Spain provided acute and convalescent COVID-19 samples. PBMCs, B-cell-depleted T cells, or T cells were the source of the cDNA or gDNA that made up the material.

Seattle's enrolled individuals joined amid active infection and were then monitored longitudinally. In the original workflow: Reference gene primer amplification yielded estimated nucleated cell counts. The assay was immunoSEQ multiplex PCR, and TCRdb's table has in-frame clones only and misses some. That table supplies the V and J calls and clone size; D and trimming were determined from the DNA. Among about 500,000 clones listed, approximately 91% were seen once. The CDR3 length is 14 residues. Germline V gives CDR1 SGHTA, CDR2 FQGTGA. The V and J ends lost 0 bases and 6 bases respectively, with 12 bases between them.

This sequence was found in a woman between 45 and 60 years old with COVID-19, enrolled during active disease. Sequencing was done on a sample of peripheral blood. V is TRBV7-3 and J is TRBJ2-7; perhaps TRBD2 as D (5 bases). In DNA, the CDR3 is TGTGCCAGCAGCTTAACGGCGGGTTCAGGCGAGCAGTACTTC. Amino acid sequence: CASSLTAGSGEQYF.